This is a list of T cell receptor beta chains from one sample in a study of response to subunit inactivated influenza vaccine. TCRdb reprocessed the RT-PCR reads with MiXCR, giving one entry per CDR3 protein. This sample carries 490,000 or so distinct CDR3 sequences, 7.5% to 8.5% of them seen once, and the ten largest clones take about an eighth. The sample was PBMCs from blood, taken around 25 months after vaccination. These receptors all come from a man aged 50-75 years who received an inactivated influenza vaccine. The CDR3 runs from the conserved cysteine through the conserved F or W. D genes are given only for firm matches. For some rows the clone size is stated as once, few or many, or as a class when expanded; others skip it.

D gene	V gene	clone size	J gene	CDR3 DNA	CDR3 protein
.	TRBV29-1	few	TRBJ2-1	TGCAGCGGCTCCACCCCGACACTCCCTGGAAATGAGCAGTTCTTC	CSGSTPTLPGNEQFF
.	TRBV7-9	.	TRBJ1-2	TGTGCCAGCAGCTTAGCCGGGGGTACCGTCTATGGCTACACCTTC	CASSLAGGTVYGYTF
.	TRBV2	few	TRBJ1-4	TGTGCCAGTGGGACGGGAACAACTAATGAAAAACTGTTTTTT	CASGTGTTNEKLFF
TRBD1	TRBV3-1	.	TRBJ2-1	TGTGCCAGCAGCCAAGATCCAGGACAGGGGTACAATGAGCAGTTCTTC	CASSQDPGQGYNEQFF
TRBD1	TRBV20-1	.	TRBJ2-7	TGCAGGCAGGGGGCGCAGAGTGACGAGCAGTACTTC	CRQGAQSDEQYF
TRBD1	TRBV20-1	few	TRBJ2-3	TGCAGTGCTAGTGGTCAGGGGGCGGGCACAGATACGCAGTATTTT	CSASGQGAGTDTQYF
TRBD1	TRBV10-3	few	TRBJ2-5	TGTGCCATCAGTGCCACAGGGGGGAAAGAGACCCAGTACTTC	CAISATGGKETQYF
.	TRBV20-1	.	TRBJ2-2	TGCAGTGCCTCCCGGGGGTTCTCCGGGGAGCTGTTTTTT	CSASRGFSGELFF
TRBD1	TRBV7-2	many	TRBJ2-5	TGTGCCAGCAGCACATGGACAGGAGAGACCCAGTACTTC	CASSTWTGETQYF
.	TRBV4-2	.	TRBJ1-2	TGTGCCAGCAGCCAAGAAACATATTCGGGCTACACCTTC	CASSQETYSGYTF
.	TRBV20-1	few	TRBJ1-5	TGCAGTGCTAGAGACCGGACGGTTAGCAATCAGCCCCAGCATTTT	CSARDRTVSNQPQHF
TRBD1	TRBV29-1	many	TRBJ2-7	TGCAGCGTTGAGGGAGGGACAGGGGATCCCTACGAGCAGTACTTC	CSVEGGTGDPYEQYF
.	TRBV3-1	many	TRBJ2-4	TGTGCCAGCAGCCAAGATAGATTGGGATACCCGAGCCAAAAAGGCATTCAGTACTTC	CASSQDRLGYPSQKGIQYF
.	TRBV10-3	many	TRBJ2-1	TGTGCCATCAGTCTATACAATGAGCAGTTCTTC	CAISLYNEQFF
TRBD1	TRBV7-9	.	TRBJ2-7	TGTGCCAGCAGCCGGGGGACAGGTCCTCGGGAGCAGTACTTC	CASSRGTGPREQYF
TRBD2	TRBV28	few	TRBJ2-7	TGTGCCAGCAGGGGATTGGGAGGGATCTCCTACGAGCAGTACTTC	CASRGLGGISYEQYF
.	TRBV28	.	TRBJ2-4	TGTGCCAGCAGTTCCCTTCTTGGGGTAGCGGAGACCAAAAACATTCAGTACTTC	CASSSLLGVAETKNIQYF
.	TRBV4-3	few	TRBJ1-2	TGCGCCAGCAGCCAAGATGTGACGGCAGTCGGCTACACCTTC	CASSQDVTAVGYTF
TRBD1	TRBV20-1	many	TRBJ1-5	TGCAGTGCTAGCGGGACAGGGTGGATGGGCAATCAGCCCCAGCATTTT	CSASGTGWMGNQPQHF
TRBD1	TRBV7-6	few	TRBJ2-2	TGTGCCAGCAGCTACCGACAGGGAGCCGGGGAGCTGTTTTTT	CASSYRQGAGELFF
.	TRBV7-9	many	TRBJ1-1	TGTGCCAGCAGCTTAGGGTCCGCTGAAGCTTTCTTT	CASSLGSAEAFF
.	TRBV3-1	many	TRBJ2-7	TGTGCCAGCAGCCTCCAAACCTACGAGCAGTACTTC	CASSLQTYEQYF
.	TRBV11-2	few	TRBJ1-3	TGTGCCAGCAGCTTAGGAAGAGGCGGTGGCACCATATATTTT	CASSLGRGGGTIYF
TRBD2	TRBV20-1	few	TRBJ2-3	TGCAGTGCTAGAGATTCAGGGAGGGGCACAGATACGCAGTATTTT	CSARDSGRGTDTQYF
.	TRBV9	.	TRBJ2-1	TGTGCCAGCAGCGACGCCAATGAGCAGTTCTTC	CASSDANEQFF
.	TRBV4-3	many	TRBJ2-7	TGCGCCAGCAGCCAAAGGGCAGGAGGAGCCTACGAGCAGTACTTC	CASSQRAGGAYEQYF
.	TRBV4-3	.	TRBJ2-1	TGCGCCAGCAGCCAAGGACTGGGCAGCGGTTCCTACAATGAGCAGTTCTTC	CASSQGLGSGSYNEQFF
.	TRBV7-9	few	TRBJ2-1	TGTGCCAGCAGCTTAGGACCTGTGGATGAGCAGTTCTTC	CASSLGPVDEQFF
.	TRBV25-1	.	TRBJ1-5	TGTGCCAGCAGTGAATCAGGGAAAGGGTATCAGCCCCAGCATTTT	CASSESGKGYQPQHF
.	TRBV6-1	.	TRBJ1-2	TGTGCCAGCAGTGAAGCGACAACTGGCTACACCTTC	CASSEATTGYTF
.	TRBV7-2	many	TRBJ2-1	TGTGCCAGCAGCCCCCGGACTTCCGCTTACAATGAGCAGTTCTTC	CASSPRTSAYNEQFF
TRBD2	TRBV11-2	many	TRBJ2-5	TGTGCCAGCAGCTTAGTACTAGCGGGGGAAAGAGATAGTCAAGAGACCCAGTACTTC	CASSLVLAGERDSQETQYF
TRBD1	TRBV5-1	.	TRBJ1-6	TGCGCCAGCAGCCCGGGGACAGGGCGTAGCCCACCCCTCCACTTT	CASSPGTGRSPPLHF
.	TRBV5-1	.	TRBJ2-3	TGCGCCAGCAGCTTGGAACAGGTCGGGGGAGGAGATACGCAGTATTTT	CASSLEQVGGGDTQYF
.	TRBV7-2	few	TRBJ2-2	TGTGCCAGCAGCTTAGCGGGCCGGTCGGCCGGGGAGCTGTTTTTT	CASSLAGRSAGELFF
.	TRBV12-3/TRBV12-4	many	TRBJ2-7	TGTGCCAGCAGTAATGGACAGACCTACGAGCAGTACTTC	CASSNGQTYEQYF
TRBD2	TRBV5-1	.	TRBJ2-3	TGCGCCAGCAGGAAAGCGGGGGGGCAGTCAGATACGCAGTATTTT	CASRKAGGQSDTQYF
.	TRBV5-1	.	TRBJ2-7	TGCGCCAGCAGCTTGGCTGTGACAACGAACGAGCAGTACTTC	CASSLAVTTNEQYF
TRBD2	TRBV7-9	many	TRBJ2-3	TGTGCCAGCAGCCTTACTAGCGGCCTCACAGATACGCAGTATTTT	CASSLTSGLTDTQYF
TRBD1	TRBV9	.	TRBJ2-5	TGTGCCAGCAGCGGACCGGGACAGGGGGCGCGCCACACCCAAGAGACCCAGTACTTC	CASSGPGQGARHTQETQYF
.	TRBV7-2	few	TRBJ1-4	TGTGCCAGCAGAAGGGGGGATGCAACTAATGAAAAACTGTTTTTT	CASRRGDATNEKLFF
.	TRBV7-2	many	TRBJ2-3	TGTGCCAGCAGCTTAGTCGGGGGCACAGATACGCAGTATTTT	CASSLVGGTDTQYF
.	TRBV3-1	many	TRBJ2-1	TGTGCCAGCAGCCACTTAGGCAGGGCTAACAATGAGCAGTTCTTC	CASSHLGRANNEQFF
.	TRBV6-2/TRBV6-3	few	TRBJ2-6	TGTGCCAGCAGTTACTCATCAGTCAGGGTTGGGGCCTACTCTGGGGCCAACGTCCTGACTTTC	CASSYSSVRVGAYSGANVLTF
TRBD1	TRBV5-4	.	TRBJ2-5	TGTGCCAGCAGCTCAAAACAGGGGGCGGGAGAGACCCAGTACTTC	CASSSKQGAGETQYF
.	TRBV7-3	.	TRBJ2-1	TGTGCCAGCAGCTCACAGGGCCTCTCACAGTTCTTC	CASSSQGLSQFF
.	TRBV20-1	few	TRBJ2-5	TGCAGTGCTACCCGGGAAAGACTGATGACCCAGTACTTC	CSATRERLMTQYF
.	TRBV5-1	many	TRBJ2-3	TGCGCCAGCAGCCCCTCGGGCACAGATACGCAGTATTTT	CASSPSGTDTQYF
.	TRBV28	few	TRBJ1-3	TGTGCCAGCAGTTTAGGGGGTCAGCAGGGAAACACCATATATTTT	CASSLGGQQGNTIYF
.	TRBV7-8	.	TRBJ2-7	TGTGCCAGCAGCCCCGGACGCGGGGAATACGAGCAGTACTTC	CASSPGRGEYEQYF
TRBD2	TRBV27	many	TRBJ2-1	TGTGCCAGCAGTTCACCGGGACTAGTGTTCAATGAGCAGTTCTTC	CASSSPGLVFNEQFF
TRBD2	TRBV6-5	many	TRBJ2-3	TGTGCCAGCAGTTACGGGGACTACCACACAGATACGCAGTATTTT	CASSYGDYHTDTQYF
.	TRBV5-1	many	TRBJ2-7	TGCGCCAGCAGCCCGAACGACTCCTACGAGCAGTACTTC	CASSPNDSYEQYF
TRBD1	TRBV4-3	many	TRBJ2-7	TGCGCCAGCAGCCAAGACCGGACAGGGGGCATAGAGCAGTACTTC	CASSQDRTGGIEQYF